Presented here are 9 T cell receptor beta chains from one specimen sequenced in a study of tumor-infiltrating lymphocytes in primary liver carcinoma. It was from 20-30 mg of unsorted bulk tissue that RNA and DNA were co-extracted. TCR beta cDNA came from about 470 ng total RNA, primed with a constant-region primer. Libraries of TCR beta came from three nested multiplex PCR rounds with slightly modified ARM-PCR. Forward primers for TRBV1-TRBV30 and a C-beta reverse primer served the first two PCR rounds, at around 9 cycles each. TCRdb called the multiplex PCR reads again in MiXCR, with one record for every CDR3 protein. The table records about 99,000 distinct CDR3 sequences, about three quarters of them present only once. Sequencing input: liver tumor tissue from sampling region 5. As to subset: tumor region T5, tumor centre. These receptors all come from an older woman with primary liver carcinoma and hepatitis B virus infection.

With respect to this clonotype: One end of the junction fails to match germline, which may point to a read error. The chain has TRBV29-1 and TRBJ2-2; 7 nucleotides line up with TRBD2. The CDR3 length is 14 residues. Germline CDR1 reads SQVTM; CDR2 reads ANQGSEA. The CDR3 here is CSMVTSMNTVELFF. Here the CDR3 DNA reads TGCAGCATGGTGACTAGCATGAACACCGTGGAGCTGTTTTTT.

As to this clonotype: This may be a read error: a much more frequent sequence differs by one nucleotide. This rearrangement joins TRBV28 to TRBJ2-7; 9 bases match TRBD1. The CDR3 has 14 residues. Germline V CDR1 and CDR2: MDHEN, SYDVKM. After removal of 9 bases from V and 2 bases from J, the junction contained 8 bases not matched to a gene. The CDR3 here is CARRGDRAPYEQYF. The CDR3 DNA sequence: TGTGCCAGGAGGGGGGACAGGGCTCCCTACGAGCAGTACTTC.

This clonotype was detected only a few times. The DNA for the CDR3 is TGTGCCAGTAGTATCTGGGGCCAGCGTGAGCAATGGGGCACCGGGGAGCTGTTTTTT. Its translation: CASSIWGQREQWGTGELFF. The chain couples TRBV19 to TRBJ2-2; a weak D match, TRBD1 (5 bases). The CDR3 extends over 19 amino acids. Per the germline V gene, CDR1 is LNHDA and CDR2 is SQIVND (reference sequence). Trimming removed 3 bases from V and 4 bases from J, with 24 bases in between.

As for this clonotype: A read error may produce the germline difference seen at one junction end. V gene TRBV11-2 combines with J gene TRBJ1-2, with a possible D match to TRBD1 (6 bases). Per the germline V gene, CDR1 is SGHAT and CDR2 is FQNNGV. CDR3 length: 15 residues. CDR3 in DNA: TGTGCCAGCAGCGTACGACAGGTTACTTCGTATGGCTACACATTC. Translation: CASSVRQVTSYGYTF.

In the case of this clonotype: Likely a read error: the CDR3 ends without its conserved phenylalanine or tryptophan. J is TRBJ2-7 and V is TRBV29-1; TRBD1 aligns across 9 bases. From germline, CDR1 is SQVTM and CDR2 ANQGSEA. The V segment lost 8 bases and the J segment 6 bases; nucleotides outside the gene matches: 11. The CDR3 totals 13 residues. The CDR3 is CSLVGQGFSEQYS. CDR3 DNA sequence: TGCAGCCTCGTGGGACAGGGATTTAGCGAGCAGTACTCC.

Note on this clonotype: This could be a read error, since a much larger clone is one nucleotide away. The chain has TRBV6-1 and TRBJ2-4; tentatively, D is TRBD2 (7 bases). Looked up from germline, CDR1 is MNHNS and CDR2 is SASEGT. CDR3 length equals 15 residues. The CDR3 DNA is TGTGCCATCAGTGAGGGGGGGGCACTTAAAAACATTCAGTACTTC. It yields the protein CAISEGGALKNIQYF.

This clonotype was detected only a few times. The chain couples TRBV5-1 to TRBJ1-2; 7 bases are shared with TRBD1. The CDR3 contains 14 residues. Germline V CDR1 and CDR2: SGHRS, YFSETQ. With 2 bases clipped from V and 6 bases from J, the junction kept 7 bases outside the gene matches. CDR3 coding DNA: TGCGCCAGCAGCTTCGGACAGGCCGTGGATGGCTACACCTTC. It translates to CASSFGQAVDGYTF.

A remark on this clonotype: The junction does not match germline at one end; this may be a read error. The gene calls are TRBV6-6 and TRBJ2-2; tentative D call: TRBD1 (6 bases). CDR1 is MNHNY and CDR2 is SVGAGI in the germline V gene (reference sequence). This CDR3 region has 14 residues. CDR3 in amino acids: CASKLEQGTGEQFF. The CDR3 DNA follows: TGTGCCAGCAAGCTAGAACAGGGAACCGGGGAGCAGTTTTTC.

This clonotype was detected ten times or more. CDR3 sequence (DNA): TGTGCCAGCAGCCTCCGACTAGCGGGGGGCCAAGAGACCCAGTACTTC. It yields the protein CASSLRLAGGQETQYF. This sequence joins TRBV5-6 and TRBJ2-5, with 13 bases aligning to TRBD2. Germline lookup yields CDR1 SGHDT and CDR2 YYEEEE. J lost 1 base, V lost 4 bases, and 4 bases had no gene match. CDR3 length equals 16 residues.